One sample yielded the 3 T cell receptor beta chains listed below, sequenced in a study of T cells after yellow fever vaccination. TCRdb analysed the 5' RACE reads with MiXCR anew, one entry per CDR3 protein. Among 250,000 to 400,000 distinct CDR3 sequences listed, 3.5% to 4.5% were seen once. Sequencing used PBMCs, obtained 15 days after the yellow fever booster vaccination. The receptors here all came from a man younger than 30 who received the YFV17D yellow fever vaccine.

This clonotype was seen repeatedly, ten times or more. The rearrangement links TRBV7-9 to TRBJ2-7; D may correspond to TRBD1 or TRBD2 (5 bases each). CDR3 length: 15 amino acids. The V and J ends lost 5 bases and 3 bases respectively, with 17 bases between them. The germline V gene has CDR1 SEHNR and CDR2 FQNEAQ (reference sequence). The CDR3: CASSQAGTVFYEQYF. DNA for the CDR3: TGTGCCAGCAGCCAGGCCGGGACGGTGTTCTACGAGCAGTACTTC. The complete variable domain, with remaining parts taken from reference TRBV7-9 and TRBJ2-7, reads DTGVSQNPRHKITKRGQNVTFRCDPISEHNRLYWYRQTLGQGPEFLTYFQNEAQLEKSRLLSDRFSAERPKGSFSTLEIQRTEQGDSAMYLCASSQAGTVFYEQYFGPGTRLTVT.

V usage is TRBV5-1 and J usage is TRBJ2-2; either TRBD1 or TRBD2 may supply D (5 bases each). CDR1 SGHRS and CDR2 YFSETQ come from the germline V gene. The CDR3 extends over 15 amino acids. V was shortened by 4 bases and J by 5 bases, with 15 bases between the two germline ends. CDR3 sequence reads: CASSPRTGQTGELFF. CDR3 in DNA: TGCGCCAGCAGCCCCCGCACGGGGCAAACCGGGGAGCTGTTTTTT.

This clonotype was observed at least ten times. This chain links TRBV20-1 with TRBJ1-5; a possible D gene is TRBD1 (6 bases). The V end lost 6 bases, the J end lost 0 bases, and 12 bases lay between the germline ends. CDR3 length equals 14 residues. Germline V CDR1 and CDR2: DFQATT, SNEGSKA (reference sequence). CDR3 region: CSASGQFSNQPQHF. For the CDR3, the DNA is TGCAGTGCCAGCGGACAGTTTAGCAATCAGCCCCAGCATTTT.